These 7 T cell receptor delta chains originate from one sample sequenced in a study of γδ T cells in repeated Plasmodium falciparum infection. Bulk repertoires came from Vgamma9/Vdelta2+ or Vdelta2-negative gammadelta T cells flow-sorted from PBMC. TCRdb redid clone calling on the multiplex PCR reads using CATT. This table has about 89,000 delta-chain clones, 1.4% to 1.5% appearing once. Sequencing used gamma-delta T cells from blood. These receptors were collected from a pool of human donors (malaria-infected and uninfected, not separated).

In regard to this clone: The protein held in TCRdb is that of a much larger clone and does not match this DNA's translation at residue 15, likely because of a read error; the protein shown is translated from the DNA. This CDR3 is CACDTALHTGGSSWGTRQMFF. The DNA of the CDR3 is TGTGCCTGTGACACCGCGCTCCACACTGGGGGATCATCCTGGGGCACCCGACAGATGTTTTTC. The chain joins TRDV2 to TRDJ3; TRDD3 aligns across 10 bases. TCRdb supplies no J gene; here it was assigned by aligning the nucleotide sequence to germline. The CDR3 covers 21 residues. Germline V gene sequence: CDR1 GEAIGNYY, CDR2 EKD.

Of note for this clone: Just one base apart from a much larger clone, this may be a read error. Within the sample, other DNA sequences also encode this same CDR3. The chain employs TRDV1 and TRDJ1; 11 bases are a match to TRDD3. The J gene was not available in TCRdb and was assigned here by matching the DNA to germline segments. V lost 3 bases, J lost 2 bases, and 35 bases stayed unmatched. This CDR3 region has 26 residues. Germline V lookup: CDR1 TSWWSYY, CDR2 QGS. CDR3 nucleotides: TGTGCTCTTGGGGACCCCCCCTTCCAAGTCCTCAGGAAATTTGGGGGATACGCTCCGTGGACCGATAAACTCATCTTT. The encoded protein is CALGDPPFQVLRKFGGYAPWTDKLIF.

Remarks on this clone: The protein that TCRdb holds for this DNA derives from a much larger clone and differs from the translated DNA at residue 14, which likely indicates a read error; the protein shown here is translated from the DNA. The V call is TRDV2, the J call TRDJ1, with D maybe TRDD3 (7 bases). TCRdb records no J gene; here it was assigned by comparing the DNA to germline. Germline values: CDR1 GEAIGNYY, CDR2 EKD. There are 19 residues in the CDR3. Trimming removed 3 bases at V and 3 bases at J, with 28 bases between. Written as DNA, the CDR3 is TGTGCCTGTGACTCCCCTTCTAAGGGGGATCCTACCCACGCCGATAAACTCATCTTT. This sequence encodes CACDSPSKGDPTHADKLIF.

This clone was seen more than once but under ten times. TCRdb records a much larger clone's protein for this DNA, with a difference at residue 9 that likely arises from a read error; the protein given is the translation of the DNA. The chain recombines TRDV2 with TRDJ1, with D unclear. No J gene was available from TCRdb, and it was assigned here by a germline match of the DNA. The CDR3 loop spans 15 amino acids. Deletions cut 1 base from V and 2 bases from J, with 13 bases between. Germline V gene sequence: CDR1 GEAIGNYY, CDR2 EKD. The DNA for the CDR3 is TGTGCCTGTGACACGGTCCAGCGCGCTACCGATAAACTCATCTTT. The encoded protein is CACDTVQRATDKLIF.

This clone has more than one count but fewer than ten. The V call is TRDV1, the J call TRDJ1; 9 bases line up with TRDD2. TCRdb is silent on the J gene; assignment here came from matching the DNA to germline. Germline CDR1 reads TSWWSYY; CDR2 reads QGS. The length of the CDR3 is 23 residues. Trimming removed 4 bases from V and 0 bases from J; junction bases left unmatched: 27. The CDR3 reads CALGGGKGLPTVLGGSYTDKLIF. Written as DNA, the CDR3 is TGTGCTCTTGGGGGGGGTAAAGGCCTTCCTACTGTACTGGGTGGTTCGTACACCGATAAACTCATCTTT.

Of note for this clone: This DNA's translation and the protein TCRdb lists, from a much larger clone, do not match at residue 14, likely due to a read error; the protein shown is translated from the DNA. The rearrangement joins TRDV1 to TRDJ1; either TRDD2 or TRDD3 may supply D (5 bases each). Assignment of the J gene here rests on matching the DNA to germline, because TCRdb gives none. The length of the CDR3 is 23 residues. V was shortened by 3 bases and J by 0 bases, with 35 bases between the two germline ends. CDR1 and CDR2 from the germline V gene are TSWWSYY and QGS. The DNA of the CDR3 is TGTGCTCTTGGGGAGGCCCGGACCCTCCTAGTTCGGGGACCCAGACATTACACCGATAAACTCATCTTT. Translated, it gives CALGEARTLLVRGPRHYTDKLIF.

For this clone: TCRdb assigns this DNA the protein of a much larger clone, which departs from its translation at residue 6; this likely reflects a read error, and the protein shown comes from translating the DNA. V is TRDV2 and J is TRDJ2; the match to TRDD3 covers 11 bases. Here the J gene was assigned by germline matching of the DNA, as TCRdb has none. Germline assignment: CDR1 GEAIGNYY and CDR2 EKD. Trimming cost V 2 bases and J 3 bases; bases outside gene matches: 4. The CDR3 is 16 residues long. CDR3 coding DNA: TGTGCCTGTGACAGAGCACTGGGGGATATGACAGCACAACTCTTCTTT. Amino acids: CACDRALGDMTAQLFF.